Below, 15 T cell receptor beta chains from the same sample are listed, as sequenced in a study of T-cell reconstitution after alpha-beta-depleted transplantation in children. Preparation of the TCRbeta library involved a method that used unique molecular identifiers. MiXCR, applied by TCRdb to the PCR reads, yields one record per CDR3 protein. The table includes 600,000 to 700,000 distinct CDR3 sequences, around 12% detected once. The source was PBMCs, collected before TCRalphabeta/CD19-depleted stem cell transplant. The receptors were gathered from a girl aged 2-10 years with congenital amegakaryocytic thrombocytopenia, due to receive a stem cell transplant.

This clonotype turned up a few times. This rearrangement joins TRBV7-9 to TRBJ1-2; D not certain. The CDR3 contains 13 residues. Between the trimmed V and J ends, which lost 5 bases and 6 bases, there was a span of 13 bases. CDR1 is SEHNR and CDR2 is FQNEAQ in the germline V gene (reference sequence). The CDR3 bases are TGTGCCAGCAGCCAGGCGGGGATCGATGGCTACACCTTC. Its protein is CASSQAGIDGYTF.

This chain joins TRBV12-3 or TRBV12-4 and TRBJ2-7; 7 nucleotides line up with TRBD1. Unmatched junction bases numbered 8, after V lost 2 bases and J lost 4 bases. The CDR3 covers 15 residues. The DNA of the CDR3 is TGTGCCAGCAGTTTAAACCACAGGGGAAATTACGAGCAGTACTTC. As protein: CASSLNHRGNYEQYF.

The chain recombines TRBV20-1 with TRBJ2-3; D is unresolved. V lost 6 bases, J lost 3 bases, and 22 bases lay in between. The CDR3 spans 16 residues. The germline V gene encodes CDR1 DFQATT and CDR2 SNEGSKA (reference sequence). CDR3 sequence reads: CSASILKTFRTDTQYF. Here the CDR3 DNA reads TGCAGTGCCTCAATATTGAAGACTTTCCGGACAGATACGCAGTATTTT.

This chain joins TRBV20-1 and TRBJ2-3; 10 bases agree with TRBD2. The CDR3 covers 15 residues. Germline V CDR1 and CDR2: DFQATT, SNEGSKA (reference sequence). J gave up 3 bases and V 3 bases, and 6 bases lay outside the gene matches. The CDR3: CSASRTSGKTDTQYF. The CDR3 bases are TGCAGTGCTAGCCGGACTAGCGGAAAAACAGATACGCAGTATTTT.

The rearrangement joins TRBV27 to TRBJ2-5; D gene uncertain. Germline assignment: CDR1 MNHEY and CDR2 SMNVEV (reference sequence). Trimming took 6 bases from V and 7 from J, leaving 9 bases between them. There are 11 residues in the CDR3. The CDR3 region has the DNA TGTGCCAGCAGCCCCCACGGGACCCAGTACTTC. This codes for CASSPHGTQYF.

V usage is TRBV19 and J usage is TRBJ2-7; TRBD2 matches 7 bases. After removal of 1 base from V and 1 base from J, the junction contained 7 bases not matched to a gene. The germline V gene has CDR1 LNHDA and CDR2 SQIVND (reference sequence). The CDR3 has 16 residues. The CDR3 loop is CASSIVGGRPSYEQYF. The DNA for the CDR3 is TGTGCCAGTAGTATAGTGGGCGGGAGACCTTCCTACGAGCAGTACTTC.

Worth noting for this clonotype: A junction end diverges from the germline sequence, so it may reflect a read error. V usage is TRBV20-1 and J usage is TRBJ2-2, with 16 bases aligning to TRBD2. CDR1 and CDR2 (germline): DFQATT, SNEGSKA (reference sequence). The CDR3 sequence is 17 residues long. The CDR3 reads CCARGLAGGANTGELFF. The CDR3 DNA reads as TGCTGTGCTCGGGGACTAGCGGGAGGGGCGAACACCGGGGAGCTGTTTTTT.

This clonotype was observed many times. The junction shows a germline mismatch at one end, possibly a read error. The chain links TRBV15 to TRBJ2-1, with a tentative D call TRBD1 (5 bases). Germline values: CDR1 LNHNV, CDR2 YYDKDF (reference sequence). This CDR3 is built from 13 residues. DNA for the CDR3: TGTGCCACCAGCTCGCTTATTGGGGCGGATCAGGTCTTC. Translated: CATSSLIGADQVF. Full variable domain (missing parts from reference TRBV15 and TRBJ2-1): DAMVIQNPRYQVTQFGKPVTLSCSQTLNHNVMYWYQQKSSQAPKLLFHYYDKDFNNEADTPDNFQSRRPNTSFCFLDIRSPGLGDTAMYLCATSSLIGADQVFGPGTRLTVL.

The rearrangement uses TRBV7-2 and TRBJ2-5, with TRBD2 identical over 8 bases. The CDR3 is 15 amino acids. Germline CDR1 SGHTA, CDR2 FQGNSA. With 0 bases clipped from V and 7 bases from J, the junction kept 7 bases outside the gene matches. CDR3 bases: TGTGCCAGCAGCTTAGCGTGGGGACTAGGAGGGACCCAGTACTTC. As protein: CASSLAWGLGGTQYF.

The CDR3 region has the DNA TGCAGTGCTAGAGGGCCATCCGCGGCAGGAGAGCAGTACTTC. Protein: CSARGPSAAGEQYF. The V and J genes are TRBV20-1 and TRBJ2-7; no reliable D call. Germline V CDR1 and CDR2: DFQATT, SNEGSKA (reference sequence). V was shortened by 1 base and J by 7 bases, with 17 bases between the two germline ends. CDR3 length: 14 amino acids.

This clonotype showed up many times. J is TRBJ2-7 and V is TRBV5-1, with D hard to call. The CDR3 spans 15 residues. The V and J ends lost 1 base and 5 bases respectively, with 16 bases between them. Germline V gene lookup returns CDR1 SGHRS and CDR2 YFSETQ. This chain's CDR3 is CASSLISQYVDEQYF. The CDR3 DNA reads TGCGCCAGCAGCTTGATCAGCCAGTACGTCGACGAGCAGTACTTC. The full variable domain, rest sourced from reference TRBV5-1 and TRBJ2-7, is KAGVTQTPRYLIKTRGQQVTLSCSPISGHRSVSWYQQTPGQGLQFLFEYFSETQRNKGNFPGRFSGRQFSNSRSEMNVSTLELGDSALYLCASSLISQYVDEQYFGPGTRLTVT.

This clonotype was counted at least ten times. V usage is TRBV20-1 and J usage is TRBJ2-4, with D unclear. V lost 7 bases and J lost 0, with 13 bases in between. The V gene's germline CDR1 is DFQATT and CDR2 SNEGSKA (reference sequence). CDR3 size: 14 residues. In DNA form, the CDR3 reads TGCAGTGTGGACGATTTCTTAGCCAAAAACATTCAGTACTTC. It encodes CSVDDFLAKNIQYF.

In this sample, this clonotype turned up many times. The chain couples TRBV4-1 to TRBJ1-2; a weak D match, TRBD1 (6 bases). V lost 3 bases to trimming and J lost 1 base, with 21 bases between them. CDR3 length: 18 residues. Looked up from germline, CDR1 is MGHRA and CDR2 is YSYEKL. CDR3 bases: TGCGCCAGCAGCCAGGGGGACTACAGGGCGTGGAATAACTATGGCTACACCTTC. Translated: CASSQGDYRAWNNYGYTF.

This clonotype was recorded many times. The rearrangement links TRBV6-5 to TRBJ2-2; the match to TRBD1 covers 7 bases. The CDR3 is 18 amino acids. V gave up 2 bases and J gave up 0 bases; unmatched junction bases: 9. The germline V gene has CDR1 MNHEY and CDR2 SVGAGI. This CDR3 reads CASSYAGTANANTGELFF. The CDR3 bases are TGTGCCAGCAGTTACGCCGGGACAGCTAACGCGAACACCGGGGAGCTGTTTTTT.

This clonotype was found a few times. V is TRBV5-1 and J is TRBJ2-2; D is undetermined. Germline V CDR1 and CDR2: SGHRS, YFSETQ. The CDR3 length is 13 residues. The V and J ends lost 4 bases and 7 bases respectively, with 11 bases between them. For the CDR3, the DNA is TGCGCCAGCAGCGGTAGGGCTGACGGGGAGCTGTTTTTT. Protein sequence: CASSGRADGELFF.